This is a list of T cell receptor beta chains from one sample in a study of T-cell reconstitution after alpha-beta-depleted transplantation in children. A single record per CDR3 protein comes from TCRdb applying MiXCR to the PCR reads. The sample has over 450,000 distinct CDR3 sequences; about 10% are singletons. Sample: PBMCs, taken before TCRalphabeta/CD19-depleted stem cell transplant. The source of these receptors is a child under 10 years old with inherited bone marrow failure, due to receive a stem cell transplant. CDR3s include the opening cysteine and the closing phenylalanine or tryptophan. A D gene is named only where the DNA matches it firmly. Clone sizes are given selectively: once, few, many, or a class where the clone is expanded.

d_gene	abundance	j_gene	v_gene	CDR3nt	CDR3aa
NA	many	TRBJ2-2	TRBV11-2	TGTGCCAGCAGCTTAACGCAGGGCAGCACCGGGGAGCTGTTTTTT	CASSLTQGSTGELFF
NA	once	TRBJ2-3	TRBV6-2/TRBV6-3	TGTGCCAGCAGTTACTCGAGAACTTCTTATCGCACAGATACGCAGTATTTT	CASSYSRTSYRTDTQYF
NA	NA	TRBJ1-2	TRBV6-6	TGTGCCAGCAGTTATGCGGACCATGGCTACACCTTC	CASSYADHGYTF
TRBD2	NA	TRBJ2-5	TRBV6-2/TRBV6-3	TGTGCCAGCAGTTACAGGGCTAGCGGCCAAGAGACCCAGTACTTC	CASSYRASGQETQYF
NA	few	TRBJ2-7	TRBV7-9	TGTGCCAGCAGCTTTACGGGATACTACGAGCAGTACTTC	CASSFTGYYEQYF
NA	many	TRBJ1-1	TRBV27	TGTGCCAGCAGTTTGAACGGGGGAATGGCTGAAGCTTTCTTT	CASSLNGGMAEAFF
NA	NA	TRBJ2-6	TRBV6-1	TGTGCCAGCCTACGGTTGACTGGGGCCAACGTCCTGACTTTC	CASLRLTGANVLTF
NA	many	TRBJ1-2	TRBV28	TGTGCCAGCAGTTTAACAGGGTCGTATGGCTACACCTTC	CASSLTGSYGYTF
TRBD1	many	TRBJ2-2	TRBV5-1	TGCGCCAGCAGCGCGTCGGACAGGGGAGACACCGGGGAGCTGTTTTTT	CASSASDRGDTGELFF
NA	few	TRBJ2-1	TRBV6-5	TGTGCCAGCGGCTTGGAGGGGGCGCCCTACAATGAGCAGTTCTTC	CASGLEGAPYNEQFF
NA	many	TRBJ2-7	TRBV10-3	TGTGCCATCAGGATTTTCGAGGACATCCCCTACGAGCAGTACTTC	CAIRIFEDIPYEQYF
NA	many	TRBJ2-1	TRBV4-3	TGTGCCAGCAGCCAGGGGTACAATGAGCAGTTCTTC	CASSQGYNEQFF
NA	NA	TRBJ2-1	TRBV18	TGTGCCAGCTCACCCGACAGTTACGGCAATGAGCAGTTCTTC	CASSPDSYGNEQFF
NA	many	TRBJ2-6	TRBV6-5	TGTGCCAGCAGTTACGGTGGACTCTCTGGGGCCAACGTCCTGACTTTC	CASSYGGLSGANVLTF
NA	many	TRBJ2-5	TRBV20-1	TGCAGTGTAGTGGAACTTTACCAAGAGACCCAGTACTTC	CSVVELYQETQYF
NA	few	TRBJ2-4	TRBV20-1	TGCAGTGCTCCCCGGGGAGAGATAGCCAAAAACATTCAGTACTTC	CSAPRGEIAKNIQYF
TRBD1	few	TRBJ2-2	TRBV18	TGTGCCAGCTCACCACCGGGACAGAGTAACACCGGGGAGCTGTTTTTT	CASSPPGQSNTGELFF
NA	few	TRBJ2-5	TRBV6-2/TRBV6-3	TGTGCCAGCAGTCCCCCGGGAGAGGGGGTGCGGGAGACCCAGTACTTC	CASSPPGEGVRETQYF
NA	NA	TRBJ2-2	TRBV29-1	TGCAGCGCGGGGACTGCCGACACCGGGGAGCTGTTTTTT	CSAGTADTGELFF
TRBD1	many	TRBJ2-1	TRBV5-6	TGTGCCAGCAGCTTGGTACAGGGGGCTGTGAATGAGCAGTTCTTC	CASSLVQGAVNEQFF
NA	NA	TRBJ2-7	TRBV6-2/TRBV6-3	TGTGCCAGCACCGACGGGATCTTATACGAGCAGTACTTC	CASTDGILYEQYF
NA	many	TRBJ2-7	TRBV12-3/TRBV12-4	TGTGCCAGCAGCCCTGGCCCCTACGAGCAGTACTTC	CASSPGPYEQYF
TRBD1	NA	TRBJ2-5	TRBV30	TGTGCCTGGAGTGTACAGGGGGAAGAGACCCAGTACTTC	CAWSVQGEETQYF
NA	NA	TRBJ2-7	TRBV20-1	TGCAGTGCTAGAGATGGAACGGTTCAACGCTCCTACGAGCAGTACTTC	CSARDGTVQRSYEQYF
NA	NA	TRBJ1-3	TRBV29-1	TGCAGCGCTGAACGGCAATGTGGAAACACCATATATTTT	CSAERQCGNTIYF
TRBD2	many	TRBJ2-5	TRBV9	TGTGCCAGCAGCGTAGGCGGGGGACTCCAAGAGACCCAGTACTTC	CASSVGGGLQETQYF
NA	many	TRBJ1-3	TRBV12-3/TRBV12-4	TGTGCCAGCAGTGGAATCGGAAACACCATATATTTT	CASSGIGNTIYF
NA	NA	TRBJ2-1	TRBV28	TGTGCCAGCACTGATATCTCCTACAATGAGCAGTTCTTC	CASTDISYNEQFF
TRBD1	many	TRBJ1-2	TRBV5-1	TGCGCCAGCAGCTGGGCAGGGGGCACCTATGGCTACACCTTC	CASSWAGGTYGYTF
NA	few	TRBJ2-7	TRBV9	TGTGCCAGCAGCGTAGCCCGTTATAGCGCCCTCTACGAGCAGTACTTC	CASSVARYSALYEQYF
NA	many	TRBJ2-1	TRBV4-1	TGCGCCAGCAGCCAAGACCTGAGGGTCCTCAATGAGCAGTTCTTC	CASSQDLRVLNEQFF
NA	NA	TRBJ1-2	TRBV7-2	TGTGCCAGCAGCTTAGAAGGGGTCTATGGCTACACCTTC	CASSLEGVYGYTF
NA	many	TRBJ2-3	TRBV7-2	TGTGCCAGCAGCTTAGTTCGACAGGCTGGAGATACGCAGTATTTT	CASSLVRQAGDTQYF
NA	many	TRBJ2-7	TRBV7-9	TGTGCCAGCAGCCCAAACAACCCGGGGGAGCAGTACTTC	CASSPNNPGEQYF
NA	NA	TRBJ2-1	TRBV7-9	TGTGCCAGCAGCCCGTTACGGCGTTTGTCCTACAATGAGCAGTTCTTC	CASSPLRRLSYNEQFF
NA	many	TRBJ1-5	TRBV12-3/TRBV12-4	TGTGCCAGCAGTGGACCGCCGGGACATTATCAGCCCCAGCATTTT	CASSGPPGHYQPQHF
TRBD2	many	TRBJ2-3	TRBV9	TGTGCCAGCAGCGGACTAGCGGGCAGTCTGCCAGATACGCAGTATTTT	CASSGLAGSLPDTQYF
NA	few	TRBJ2-3	TRBV29-1	TGCAGCGTTGGGGACTTCACTAGCACAGATACGCAGTATTTT	CSVGDFTSTDTQYF
NA	NA	TRBJ1-1	TRBV30	TGTGCCTGGAGTGTAAAGGCAGGGAGCACTGAAGCTTTCTTT	CAWSVKAGSTEAFF
NA	many	TRBJ2-7	TRBV29-1	TGCAGCGTCCGCGGGGCAGACTACGAGCAGTACTTC	CSVRGADYEQYF
TRBD1	NA	TRBJ1-6	TRBV20-1	TGCAGTGCCCCAACCCGACAGGGAAGGGATAATTCACCCCTCCACTTT	CSAPTRQGRDNSPLHF
TRBD2	many	TRBJ2-1	TRBV3-1	TGTGCCAGCAGCCAGGGGACTACCCTCGATGAGCAGTTCTTC	CASSQGTTLDEQFF
NA	many	TRBJ2-6	TRBV29-1	TGCAGCGTTAGGACCCCGAAGGGCCCTGGGGCCAACGTCCTGACTTTC	CSVRTPKGPGANVLTF
TRBD2	NA	TRBJ2-3	TRBV20-1	TGCAGTGCTAGAACTAGCGGGTCCTACACAGATACGCAGTATTTT	CSARTSGSYTDTQYF
TRBD2	NA	TRBJ2-1	TRBV27	TGTGCCAGCAGACCACCGCGCCTAGCGGGAAACCAAGACAATGAGCAGTTCTTC	CASRPPRLAGNQDNEQFF
TRBD2	few	TRBJ2-5	TRBV4-2	TGTGCCAGCAGCCGCAGACTAGCGGGAGGACCAATCCAAGAGACCCAGTACTTC	CASSRRLAGGPIQETQYF
NA	many	TRBJ2-5	TRBV7-2	TGTGCCAGCAGCTTCTATGGTGAAGAGACCCAGTACTTC	CASSFYGEETQYF
TRBD1	many	TRBJ1-1	TRBV5-4	TGTGCCAGCAGCGAGGGACAGGGGGTGAACACTGAAGCTTTCTTT	CASSEGQGVNTEAFF
NA	many	TRBJ2-1	TRBV7-9	TGTGCCAGCAGCTTAGCGGGCGCAGGGTTGGAGCAGTTCTTC	CASSLAGAGLEQFF
NA	many	TRBJ2-1	TRBV20-1	TGCAGTGCTAGAGATCTGAGGCTAGCTGGGAATGAGCAGTTCTTC	CSARDLRLAGNEQFF
NA	many	TRBJ2-1	TRBV3-1	TGTGCCAGCAGCCAATCGCTGCGGGCGGGCTACAATGAGCAGTTCTTC	CASSQSLRAGYNEQFF
NA	few	TRBJ1-5	TRBV28	TGTGCCAGCAGTTTACCCACAGGGTTCCAGCCCCAGCATTTT	CASSLPTGFQPQHF
NA	many	TRBJ2-6	TRBV14	TGTGCCAGCAGCCGAGGCGCCCCTGGGGCCAACGTCCTGACTTTC	CASSRGAPGANVLTF